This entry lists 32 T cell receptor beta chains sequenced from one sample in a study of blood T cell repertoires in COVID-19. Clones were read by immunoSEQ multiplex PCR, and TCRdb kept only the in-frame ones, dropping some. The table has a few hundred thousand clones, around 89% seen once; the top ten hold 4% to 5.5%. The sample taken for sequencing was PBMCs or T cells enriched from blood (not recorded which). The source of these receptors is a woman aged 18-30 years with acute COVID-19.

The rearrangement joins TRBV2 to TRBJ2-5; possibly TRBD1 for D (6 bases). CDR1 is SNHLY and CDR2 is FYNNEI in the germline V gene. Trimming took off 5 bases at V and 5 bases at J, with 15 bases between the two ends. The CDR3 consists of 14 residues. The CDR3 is CASSYPQGGETQYF. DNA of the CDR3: TGTGCCAGCAGTTACCCACAGGGTGGTGAGACCCAGTACTTC.

CDR3: CASGGVEGYTF. The DNA for the CDR3 is TGTGCCAGCGGGGGGGTTGAGGGCTACACCTTC. The chain is built from TRBV28 and TRBJ1-2, with a possible D match to TRBD1 (5 bases). This CDR3 comprises 11 residues. Germline loops: CDR1 MDHEN, CDR2 SYDVKM. Trimming took 8 bases from V and 8 from J, leaving 12 bases between them.

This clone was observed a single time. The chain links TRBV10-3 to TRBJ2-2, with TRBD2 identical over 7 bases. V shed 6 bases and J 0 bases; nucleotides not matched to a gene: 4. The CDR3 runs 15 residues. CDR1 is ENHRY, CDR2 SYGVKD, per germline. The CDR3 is CAIRTSATNTGELFF. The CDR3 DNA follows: TGTGCCATCAGAACTAGCGCCACGAACACCGGGGAGCTGTTTTTT.

In DNA, the CDR3 is TGTGCCAGCAGACCGGGACAGAGAAATGAAAAACTGTTTTTT. Protein: CASRPGQRNEKLFF. J is TRBJ1-4 and V is TRBV28; 7 nucleotides agree with TRBD1. Germline V CDR1 and CDR2: MDHEN, SYDVKM. J lost 5 bases, V lost 6 bases, and 6 bases had no gene match. CDR3 length: 14 amino acids.

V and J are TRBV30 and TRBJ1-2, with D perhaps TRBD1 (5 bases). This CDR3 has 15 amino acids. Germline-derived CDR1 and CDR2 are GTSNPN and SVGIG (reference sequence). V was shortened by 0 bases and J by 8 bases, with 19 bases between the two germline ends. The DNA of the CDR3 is TGTGCCTGGAGTGTATACCGTCAGGGATCGAAAGGCTACACCTTC. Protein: CAWSVYRQGSKGYTF. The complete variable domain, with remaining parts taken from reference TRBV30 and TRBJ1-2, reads SQTIHQWPATLVQPVGSPLSLECTVEGTSNPNLYWYRQAAGRGLQLLFYSVGIGQISSEVPQNLSASRPQDRQFILSSKKLLLSDSGFYLCAWSVYRQGSKGYTFGSGTRLTVV.

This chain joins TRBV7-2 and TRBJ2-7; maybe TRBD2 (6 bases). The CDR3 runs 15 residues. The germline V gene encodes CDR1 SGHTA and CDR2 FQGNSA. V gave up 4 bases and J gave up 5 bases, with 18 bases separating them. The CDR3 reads CASSYPGLPRHEQYF. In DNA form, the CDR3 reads TGTGCCAGCAGCTACCCGGGACTGCCTCGGCACGAGCAGTACTTC.

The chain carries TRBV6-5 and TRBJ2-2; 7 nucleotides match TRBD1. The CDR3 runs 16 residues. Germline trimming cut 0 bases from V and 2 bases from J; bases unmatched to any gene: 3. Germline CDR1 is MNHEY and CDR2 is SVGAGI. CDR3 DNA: TGTGCCAGCAGTTACTCGTTAGGGGGCAACACCGGGGAGCTGTTTTTT. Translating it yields CASSYSLGGNTGELFF.

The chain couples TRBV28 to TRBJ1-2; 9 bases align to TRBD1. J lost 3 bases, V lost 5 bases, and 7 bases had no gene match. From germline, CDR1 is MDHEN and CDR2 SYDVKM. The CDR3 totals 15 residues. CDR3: CASSRPGQGYYGYTF. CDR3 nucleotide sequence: TGTGCCAGCAGTAGACCGGGACAGGGTTACTATGGCTACACCTTC.

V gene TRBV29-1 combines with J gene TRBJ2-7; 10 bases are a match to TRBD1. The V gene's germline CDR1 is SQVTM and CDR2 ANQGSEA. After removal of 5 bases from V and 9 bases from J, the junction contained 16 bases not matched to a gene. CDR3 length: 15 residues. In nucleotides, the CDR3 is TGCAGCGTTACCAACCCCGGGACAGGGGCCTCCGGGCAGTACTTC. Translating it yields CSVTNPGTGASGQYF.

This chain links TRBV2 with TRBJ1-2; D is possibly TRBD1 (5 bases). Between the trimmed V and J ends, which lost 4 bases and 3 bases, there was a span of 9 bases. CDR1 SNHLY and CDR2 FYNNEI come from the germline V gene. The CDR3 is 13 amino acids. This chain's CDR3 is CASSAGLDYGYTF. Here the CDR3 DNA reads TGTGCCAGCAGTGCAGGGCTAGACTATGGCTACACCTTC.

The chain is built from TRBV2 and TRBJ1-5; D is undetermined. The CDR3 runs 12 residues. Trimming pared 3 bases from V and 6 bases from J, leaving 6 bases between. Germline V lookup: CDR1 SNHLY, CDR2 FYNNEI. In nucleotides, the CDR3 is TGTGCCAGCAGTGATCTCGGTCAGCCCCAGCATTTT. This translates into CASSDLGQPQHF.

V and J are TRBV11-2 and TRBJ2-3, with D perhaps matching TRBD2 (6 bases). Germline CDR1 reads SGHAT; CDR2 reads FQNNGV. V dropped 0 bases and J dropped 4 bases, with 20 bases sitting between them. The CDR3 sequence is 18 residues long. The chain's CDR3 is CASSLDAGSLLAADTQYF. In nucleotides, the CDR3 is TGTGCCAGCAGCTTAGATGCTGGTTCCTTATTAGCGGCAGATACGCAGTATTTT.

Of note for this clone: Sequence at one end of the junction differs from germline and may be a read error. The DNA of the CDR3 is TGTGCCAGCAGGTATATACAGGGGACTGGTAATCGGCCCCAGCATTTT. It is translated as CASRYIQGTGNRPQHF. V usage is TRBV6-6 and J usage is TRBJ1-5, with 7 bases that match TRBD1. The CDR3 is 16 residues long. Looked up from germline, CDR1 is MNHNY and CDR2 is SVGAGI (reference sequence).

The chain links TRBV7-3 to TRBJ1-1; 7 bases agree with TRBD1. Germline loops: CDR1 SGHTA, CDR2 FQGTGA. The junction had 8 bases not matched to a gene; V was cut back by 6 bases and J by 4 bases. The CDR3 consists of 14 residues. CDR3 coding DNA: TGTGCCAGCAGACCCGACAGGGCGAGCACTGAAGCTTTCTTT. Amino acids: CASRPDRASTEAFF. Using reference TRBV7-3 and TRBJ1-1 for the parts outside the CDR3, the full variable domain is GAGVSQTPSNKVTEKGKYVELRCDPISGHTALYWYRQSLGQGPEFLIYFQGTGAADDSGLPNDRFFAVRPEGSVSTLKIQRTERGDSAVYLCASRPDRASTEAFFGQGTRLTVV.

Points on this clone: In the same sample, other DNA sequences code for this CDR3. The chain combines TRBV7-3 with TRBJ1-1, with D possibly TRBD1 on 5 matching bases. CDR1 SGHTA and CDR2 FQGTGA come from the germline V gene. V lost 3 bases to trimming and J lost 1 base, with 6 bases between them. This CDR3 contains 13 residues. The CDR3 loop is CASSLTANTEAFF. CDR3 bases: TGTGCCAGCAGCTTGACAGCGAACACTGAAGCTTTCTTT.

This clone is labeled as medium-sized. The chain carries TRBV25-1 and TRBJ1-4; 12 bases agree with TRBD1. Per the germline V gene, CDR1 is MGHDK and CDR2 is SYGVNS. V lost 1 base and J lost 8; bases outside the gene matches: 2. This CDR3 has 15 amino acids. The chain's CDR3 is CASSEWGTGGEKLFF. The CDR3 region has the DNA TGTGCCAGCAGTGAATGGGGGACAGGGGGCGAAAAACTGTTTTTT.

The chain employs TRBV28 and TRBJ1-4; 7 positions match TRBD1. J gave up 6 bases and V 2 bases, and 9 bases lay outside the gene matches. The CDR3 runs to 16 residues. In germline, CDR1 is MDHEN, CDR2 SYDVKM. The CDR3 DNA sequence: TGTGCCAGCAGTTTAGCCATGACAGGGTTGGATGAAAAACTGTTTTTT. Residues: CASSLAMTGLDEKLFF. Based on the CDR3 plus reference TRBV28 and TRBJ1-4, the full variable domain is DVKVTQSSRYLVKRTGEKVFLECVQDMDHENMFWYRQDPGLGLRLIYFSYDVKMKEKGDIPEGYSVSREKKERFSLILESASTNQTSMYLCASSLAMTGLDEKLFFGSGTQLSVL.

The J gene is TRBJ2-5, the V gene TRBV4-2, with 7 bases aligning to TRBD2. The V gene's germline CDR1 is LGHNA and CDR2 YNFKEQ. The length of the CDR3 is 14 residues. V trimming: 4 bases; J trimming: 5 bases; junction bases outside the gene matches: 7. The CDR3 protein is CASSPWEGGETQYF. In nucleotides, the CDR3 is TGTGCCAGCAGCCCCTGGGAGGGCGGGGAGACCCAGTACTTC.

The CDR3 DNA sequence: TGTGCCAGCACCGGGGGACAGATTAATTCACCCCTCCACTTT. Translated: CASTGGQINSPLHF. This chain uses TRBV27 with TRBJ1-6; 7 bases match TRBD1. V lost 7 bases and J lost 6; bases outside the gene matches: 6. This CDR3 contains 14 residues. The germline gives CDR1 MNHEY, CDR2 SMNVEV (reference sequence).

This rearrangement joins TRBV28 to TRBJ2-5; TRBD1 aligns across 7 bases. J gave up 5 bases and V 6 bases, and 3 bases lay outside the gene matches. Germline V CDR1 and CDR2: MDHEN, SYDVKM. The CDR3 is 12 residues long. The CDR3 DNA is TGTGCCAGCAGCTCGACAGGGGAGACCCAGTACTTC. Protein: CASSSTGETQYF.

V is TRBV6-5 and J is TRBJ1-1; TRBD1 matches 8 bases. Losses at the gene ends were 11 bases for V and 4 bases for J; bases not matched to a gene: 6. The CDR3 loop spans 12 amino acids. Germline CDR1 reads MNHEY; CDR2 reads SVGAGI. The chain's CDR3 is CAGQTGGTEAFF. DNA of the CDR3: TGTGCCGGACAAACAGGGGGCACTGAAGCTTTCTTT.

The CDR3 region is CASSLGAGQPQHF. The CDR3 bases are TGCGCCAGCAGCTTGGGGGCGGGTCAGCCCCAGCATTTT. V gene TRBV5-1 combines with J gene TRBJ1-5; D is unresolved. Germline CDR1 reads SGHRS; CDR2 reads YFSETQ. Trimming removed 0 bases at V and 6 bases at J, with 7 bases between. The CDR3 extends over 13 amino acids.

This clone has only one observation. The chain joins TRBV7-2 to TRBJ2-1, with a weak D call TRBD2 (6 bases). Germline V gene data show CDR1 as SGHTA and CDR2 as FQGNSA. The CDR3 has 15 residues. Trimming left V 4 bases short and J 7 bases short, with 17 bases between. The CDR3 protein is CASSSVAARGNEQFF. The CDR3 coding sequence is TGTGCCAGCAGCTCCGTAGCGGCACGGGGTAATGAGCAGTTCTTC.

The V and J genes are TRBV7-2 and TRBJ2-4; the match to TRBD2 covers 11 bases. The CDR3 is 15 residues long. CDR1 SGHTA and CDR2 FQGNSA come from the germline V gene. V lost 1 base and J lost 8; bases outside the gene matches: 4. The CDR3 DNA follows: TGTGCCAGCAGCTTAGGGACTAGCGGGTGGGACATTCAGTACTTC. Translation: CASSLGTSGWDIQYF.

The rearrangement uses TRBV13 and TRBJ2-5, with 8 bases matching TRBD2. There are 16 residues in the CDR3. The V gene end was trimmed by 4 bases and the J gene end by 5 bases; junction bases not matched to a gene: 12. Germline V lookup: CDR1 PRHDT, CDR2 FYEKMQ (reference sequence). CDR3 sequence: CASSSNSGTRVETQYF. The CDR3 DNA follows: TGTGCCAGCAGCTCAAACTCCGGGACTAGGGTGGAGACCCAGTACTTC.

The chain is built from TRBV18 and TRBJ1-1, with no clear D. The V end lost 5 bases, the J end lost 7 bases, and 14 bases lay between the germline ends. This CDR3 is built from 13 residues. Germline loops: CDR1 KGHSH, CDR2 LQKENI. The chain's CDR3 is CASSLNTADEAFF. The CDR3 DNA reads TGTGCCAGCTCATTGAATACAGCGGATGAAGCTTTCTTT.

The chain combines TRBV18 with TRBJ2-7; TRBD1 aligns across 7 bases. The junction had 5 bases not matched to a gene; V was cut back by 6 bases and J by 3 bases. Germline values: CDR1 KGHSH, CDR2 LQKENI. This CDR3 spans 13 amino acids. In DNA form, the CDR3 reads TGTGCCAGCTCGCCCGGGACAGACTACGAGCAGTACTTC. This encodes CASSPGTDYEQYF.

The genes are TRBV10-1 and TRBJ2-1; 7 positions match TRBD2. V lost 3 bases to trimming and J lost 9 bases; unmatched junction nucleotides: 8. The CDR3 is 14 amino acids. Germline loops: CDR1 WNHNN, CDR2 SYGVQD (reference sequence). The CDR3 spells CASSETSVVSEQFF. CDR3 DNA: TGCGCCAGCAGTGAAACTAGCGTGGTCAGTGAGCAGTTCTTC.

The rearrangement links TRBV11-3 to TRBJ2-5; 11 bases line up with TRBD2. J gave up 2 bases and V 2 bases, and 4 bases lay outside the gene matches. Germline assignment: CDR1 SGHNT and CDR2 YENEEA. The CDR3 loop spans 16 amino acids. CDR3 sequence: CASSLWVAGGQETQYF. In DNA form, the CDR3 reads TGTGCCAGCAGCTTATGGGTAGCGGGAGGGCAAGAGACCCAGTACTTC.

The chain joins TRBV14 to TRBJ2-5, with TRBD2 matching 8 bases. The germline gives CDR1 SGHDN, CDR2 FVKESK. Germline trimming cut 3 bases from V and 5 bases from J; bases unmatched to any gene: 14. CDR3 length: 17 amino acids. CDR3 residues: CASSQRQAAGVWETQYF. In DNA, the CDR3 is TGTGCCAGCAGCCAGAGGCAGGCAGCGGGAGTTTGGGAGACCCAGTACTTC.

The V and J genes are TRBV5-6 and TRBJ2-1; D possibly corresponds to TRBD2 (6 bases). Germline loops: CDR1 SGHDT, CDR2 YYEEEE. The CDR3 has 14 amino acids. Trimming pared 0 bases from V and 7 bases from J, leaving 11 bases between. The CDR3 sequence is CASSLAGLRNEQFF. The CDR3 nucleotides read TGTGCCAGCAGCTTGGCGGGACTGAGGAATGAGCAGTTCTTC.

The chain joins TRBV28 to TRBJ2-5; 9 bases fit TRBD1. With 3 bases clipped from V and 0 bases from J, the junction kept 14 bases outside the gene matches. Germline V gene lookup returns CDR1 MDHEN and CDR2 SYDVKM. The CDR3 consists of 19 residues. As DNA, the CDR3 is TGTGCCAGCAGTTTTATCCCGACAGGGGGAACACCATACCAAGAGACCCAGTACTTC. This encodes CASSFIPTGGTPYQETQYF.